The clone carrying this T cell receptor beta chain was seen repeatedly, ten times or more. This specimen belongs to a study of neurological immune-mediated disorders. The study drew its healthy controls from blood bank volunteers in Maryland, USA. Sorted libraries came from about a million CD4+ or CD8+ T cells. Germline lookup yields CDR1 MNHNY and CDR2 SVGAGI (reference sequence). This CDR3 contains 17 residues. V shed 1 base, J shed 6 bases, and the junction held 13 bases outside the gene matches. TCRdb ran MiXCR on the 5' RACE reads and lists one entry per CDR3 protein. Of tens of thousands of distinct CDR3 sequences in the sample, about 6% were seen once.

Material for sequencing was CD4+ T cells from blood. This receptor was taken from a woman in her 40s in good health. The V call is TRBV6-6, the J call TRBJ2-7; 9 bases fit TRBD1. The CDR3 DNA sequence: TGTGCCAGCAGTTACTTGACCCCGGGGACAGGGATCAGCGAGCAGTACTTC. Translation: CASSYLTPGTGISEQYF.